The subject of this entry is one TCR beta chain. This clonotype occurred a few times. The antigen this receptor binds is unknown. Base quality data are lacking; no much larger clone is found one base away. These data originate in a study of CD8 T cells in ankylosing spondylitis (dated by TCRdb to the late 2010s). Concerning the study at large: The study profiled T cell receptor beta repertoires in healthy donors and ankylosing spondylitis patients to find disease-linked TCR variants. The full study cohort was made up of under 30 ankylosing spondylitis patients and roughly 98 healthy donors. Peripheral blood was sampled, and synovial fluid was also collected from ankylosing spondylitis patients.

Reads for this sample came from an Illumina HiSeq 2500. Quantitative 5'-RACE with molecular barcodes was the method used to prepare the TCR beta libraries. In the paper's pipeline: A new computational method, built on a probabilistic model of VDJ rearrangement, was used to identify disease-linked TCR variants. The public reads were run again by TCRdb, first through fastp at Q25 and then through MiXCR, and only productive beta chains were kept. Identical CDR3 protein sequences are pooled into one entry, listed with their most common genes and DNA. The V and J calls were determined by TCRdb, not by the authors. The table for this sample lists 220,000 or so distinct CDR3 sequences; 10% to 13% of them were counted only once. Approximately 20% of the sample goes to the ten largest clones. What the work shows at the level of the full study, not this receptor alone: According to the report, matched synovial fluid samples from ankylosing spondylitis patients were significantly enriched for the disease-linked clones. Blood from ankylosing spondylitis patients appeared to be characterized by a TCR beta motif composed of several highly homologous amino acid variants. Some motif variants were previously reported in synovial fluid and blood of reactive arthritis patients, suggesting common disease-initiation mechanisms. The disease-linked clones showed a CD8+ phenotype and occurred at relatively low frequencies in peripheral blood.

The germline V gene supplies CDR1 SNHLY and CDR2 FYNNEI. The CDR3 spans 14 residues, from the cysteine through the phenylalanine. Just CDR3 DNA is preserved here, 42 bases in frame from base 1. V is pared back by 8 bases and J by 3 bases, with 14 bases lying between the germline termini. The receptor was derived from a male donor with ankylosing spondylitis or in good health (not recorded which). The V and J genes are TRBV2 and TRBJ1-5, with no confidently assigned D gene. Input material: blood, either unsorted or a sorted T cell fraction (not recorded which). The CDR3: CASSAATYNQPQHF. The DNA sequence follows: TGTGCCAGCTCAGCCGCGACCTACAATCAGCCCCAGCATTTT.